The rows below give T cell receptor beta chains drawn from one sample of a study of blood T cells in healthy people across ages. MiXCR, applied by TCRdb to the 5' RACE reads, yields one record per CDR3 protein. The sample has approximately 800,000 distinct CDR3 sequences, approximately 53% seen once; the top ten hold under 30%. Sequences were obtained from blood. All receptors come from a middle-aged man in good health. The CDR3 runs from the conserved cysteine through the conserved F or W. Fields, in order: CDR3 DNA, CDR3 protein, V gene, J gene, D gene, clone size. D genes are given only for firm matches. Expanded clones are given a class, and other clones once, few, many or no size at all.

TGCAGTGCTAGAGACCACAGGGGGCGGGCTAATGAAAAACTGTTTTTT,CSARDHRGRANEKLFF,TRBV20-1,TRBJ1-4,TRBD1,-
TGTGCCAGCAGCTTTGGAGATAGCTCCTACAATGAGCAGTTCTTC,CASSFGDSSYNEQFF,TRBV11-1,TRBJ2-1,-,-
TGTGCCAGCAGCTTAGGAGAGGCGGCCGAGCAGTACTTC,CASSLGEAAEQYF,TRBV7-2,TRBJ2-7,-,-
TGTGCCAGCAGCCAAAAAGCAAACAATGAGCAGTTCTTC,CASSQKANNEQFF,TRBV7-2,TRBJ2-1,-,-
TGTGCCAGCGCTGATAGCGGAGGAAAACAGTACTTC,CASADSGGKQYF,TRBV28,TRBJ2-7,-,-
TGCAGTGCTAGAGATGGGGACAGTCCTTTCTCCTACGAGCAGTACTTC,CSARDGDSPFSYEQYF,TRBV20-1,TRBJ2-7,TRBD1,few
TGTGCCAGCAGCCCTACCGGGCACCCCTACAATGAGCAGTTCTTC,CASSPTGHPYNEQFF,TRBV7-3,TRBJ2-1,-,-
TGCGCCAGCAGCCAAGAATTGCGCGGGATTCCCTCAACTAACTACGAGCAGTACTTC,CASSQELRGIPSTNYEQYF,TRBV4-3,TRBJ2-7,-,-
TGCAGTGCCATGGGGACAGGCGCTAACTATGGCTACACCTTC,CSAMGTGANYGYTF,TRBV20-1,TRBJ1-2,TRBD1,few
TGCAGCGCGATCCGGGATCTCAATGAGCAGTTCTTC,CSAIRDLNEQFF,TRBV29-1,TRBJ2-1,-,-
TGTGCCAGCAAAGGTCCGGAAGAGACCCAGTACTTC,CASKGPEETQYF,TRBV27,TRBJ2-5,-,few
TGTGCCAGCAGTTCCCACGGAAGCCAGGGGGGCACAGATACGCAGTATTTT,CASSSHGSQGGTDTQYF,TRBV4-2,TRBJ2-3,TRBD1,-
TGTGCCAGCAGCCTCAGCGGGAGGGCGAGGTTTGGTACAGATACGCAGTATTTT,CASSLSGRARFGTDTQYF,TRBV7-2,TRBJ2-3,TRBD2,-
TGTGCCAGCAGACTTTCCCTATCCCCCTACTACAATGAGCAGTTCTTC,CASRLSLSPYYNEQFF,TRBV12-3/TRBV12-4,TRBJ2-1,-,few
TGTGCCAGCAGCTCCGAGCGGGGGAGCTATTCTGGGGCCAACGTCCTGACTTTC,CASSSERGSYSGANVLTF,TRBV11-1,TRBJ2-6,TRBD2,-
TGCAGTGCTAGAGATCGACGTCAGGGTCTTTACGAGCAGTACTTC,CSARDRRQGLYEQYF,TRBV20-1,TRBJ2-7,-,-
TGTGCCAGCAGCGTTGACCACGACCAAGAGACCCAGTACTTC,CASSVDHDQETQYF,TRBV5-6,TRBJ2-5,-,-
TGTGCCACCAGCAGGGTCTACACAGATACGCAGTATTTT,CATSRVYTDTQYF,TRBV15,TRBJ2-3,-,few
TGTGCCAGCAGCCCCGGGGGGAGCCACCCGGCCAACGTCCTGACTTTC,CASSPGGSHPANVLTF,TRBV9,TRBJ2-6,TRBD2,-
TGTGCCAGCAGCTTGGATTGGGGATCCACTGAAGCTTTCTTT,CASSLDWGSTEAFF,TRBV5-6,TRBJ1-1,-,-
TGTGCCAGCTCACCTCCTTTTACGACAGAACAAGAGACCCAGTACTTC,CASSPPFTTEQETQYF,TRBV18,TRBJ2-5,-,few
TGTGCCGGCAGCTCAAAAGTGGGCAGGGGGTCTATCTACTATGGCTACACCTTC,CAGSSKVGRGSIYYGYTF,TRBV5-6,TRBJ1-2,TRBD1,-
TGTGCCATCAGTGAAATGAAGCAAGATACGCAGTATTTT,CAISEMKQDTQYF,TRBV10-3,TRBJ2-3,-,-
TGTGCCACCAGTAGCCAGAAAGGGGGCTATACGCAGTATTTT,CATSSQKGGYTQYF,TRBV15,TRBJ2-3,TRBD1,few
TGTGCCAGCGGGTGGAGGGGTTACACAGATACGCAGTATTTT,CASGWRGYTDTQYF,TRBV12-3/TRBV12-4,TRBJ2-3,-,few
TGTGCCAGCAGTTTAGGACTAGCGGGAGTTCTTGTTGCAGATACGCAGTATTTT,CASSLGLAGVLVADTQYF,TRBV12-3/TRBV12-4,TRBJ2-3,TRBD2,-
TGCAGTGCTACCGGGACAGGCACAGATACGCAGTATTTT,CSATGTGTDTQYF,TRBV20-1,TRBJ2-3,TRBD1,-
TGTGCCAGCAGTGAAGAAACTTTTGGTACGATCGAGCAGTACTTC,CASSEETFGTIEQYF,TRBV2,TRBJ2-7,-,-
TGTGCCAGCCAAAGAGCGGGAGGCACCAAGACAGAGACCCAGTACTTC,CASQRAGGTKTETQYF,TRBV6-5,TRBJ2-5,TRBD2,-
TGCAGCGTTGAAGACCAATACAATGAGCAGTTCTTC,CSVEDQYNEQFF,TRBV29-1,TRBJ2-1,-,once
TGCAGTGCTAGAAGGGGGGTCTACGAGCAGTACTTC,CSARRGVYEQYF,TRBV20-1,TRBJ2-7,-,-
TGCGCCAGCAGCCTTCAGGCTCTAGCGGCCTACAATGAGCAGTTCTTC,CASSLQALAAYNEQFF,TRBV4-3,TRBJ2-1,TRBD2,-
TGTGCCAGCAGTCTCGGGACTAGCGGGAGCCACGGAGGCGAGCAGTACTTC,CASSLGTSGSHGGEQYF,TRBV12-3/TRBV12-4,TRBJ2-7,TRBD2,few
TGTGCCAGCAGTTTAGGGGGGGTAGGTCAGCCCCAGCATTTT,CASSLGGVGQPQHF,TRBV27,TRBJ1-5,-,-
TGTGCCAGCAGCGGGGGGGATGGGGGCTCCTATAATCCACCCCTCCACTTT,CASSGGDGGSYNPPLHF,TRBV9,TRBJ1-6,-,-
TGTGCCAGCAGCGACCCACCCAGGGCCCAGTACTTC,CASSDPPRAQYF,TRBV7-6,TRBJ2-5,-,-
TGTGCCAGCAGCGTAGACGAAGTAACACCCCTCCACTTT,CASSVDEVTPLHF,TRBV7-2,TRBJ1-6,-,-